Listed below are T cell receptor beta chains from one sample, sequenced in a study of OX40 agonist ivuxolimab in advanced cancers. Some clones are missing from TCRdb's copy, which holds only in-frame ones; the method was immunoSEQ multiplex PCR. Altogether tens of thousands of clones are present, roughly 90% being singletons, with the ten largest covering under 5.5%. Sequences were derived from CD4+ or CD8+ T cells sorted from blood, sampled in a trial of the OX40 agonist ivuxolimab. The receptors shown here come from an adult with an advanced solid tumor such as melanoma, head and neck, liver or kidney cancer. Each CDR3 is given with its conserved first and last residue. D genes are given only for firm matches. Clone size is stated in some rows and not others, as once, few, many or a class when expanded.

V gene,J gene,clone size,CDR3 length,D gene,CDR3 DNA,CDR3 protein
TRBV18,TRBJ1-1,.,15,.,TGTGCCAGCTCACCACGGGCCGACATGAACACTGAAGCTTTCTTT,CASSPRADMNTEAFF
TRBV20-1,TRBJ1-1,.,11,.,TGCAGTGCTAATGACCTGCCCCTAGCTTTCTTT,CSANDLPLAFF
TRBV11-2,TRBJ2-7,.,11,.,TGTGCCAGCAGCGTCCCCGGGGAGGAGTACTTC,CASSVPGEEYF
TRBV7-3,TRBJ2-1,.,13,.,TGTGCCAGCAGCTACGGGACCGACAATGAGCAGTTCTTC,CASSYGTDNEQFF
TRBV10-3,TRBJ2-6,.,17,TRBD2,TGTGCCATCAGCGGACTAGGAAAGGGGCCCGGGGCCAACGTCCTGACTTTC,CAISGLGKGPGANVLTF
TRBV6-5,TRBJ2-1,.,15,.,TGTGCCAGCAACTTGGACAGTGCATCGAGGAATGAGCAGTTCTTC,CASNLDSASRNEQFF
TRBV28,TRBJ2-1,once,14,.,TGTGCCAGCAGGACCGGGACAAACTACAATGAGCAGTTCTTC,CASRTGTNYNEQFF
TRBV5-1,TRBJ2-7,few,15,TRBD1,TGCGCCAGCAGCTTGGCCGGGACAGGGGGCGTCGAGCAGTACTTC,CASSLAGTGGVEQYF
TRBV27,TRBJ2-3,.,14,TRBD2,TGTGCCACCCTAGCGGGAGGGCCCTCCGATACGCAGTATTTT,CATLAGGPSDTQYF
TRBV11-2,TRBJ1-1,.,13,TRBD1,TGTGCCAGCAGCTCCGACAGGGGGACTGAAGCTTTCTTT,CASSSDRGTEAFF
TRBV27,TRBJ2-7,once,15,.,TGTGCCAGCAGCCCCTACCAGGGCCTCTCCTACGAGCAGTACTTC,CASSPYQGLSYEQYF
TRBV28,TRBJ1-4,.,16,TRBD1,TGTGCCAGCGAATCCAACCGGGACAGGGGCGTTGAAAAACTGTTTTTT,CASESNRDRGVEKLFF
TRBV19,TRBJ2-3,.,13,.,TGTGCCAGTAGTATAGTCGCGGGGGATACGCAGTATTTT,CASSIVAGDTQYF
TRBV11-2,TRBJ2-7,.,16,TRBD2,TGTGCCAGCAGCTTAGCGGTCCTAGCGGGGCCCTACGAGCAGTACTTC,CASSLAVLAGPYEQYF
TRBV28,TRBJ1-6,.,15,TRBD1,TGTGCCAGCAGCCTAAAAGACAGGGATAATTCACCCCTCCACTTT,CASSLKDRDNSPLHF
TRBV19,TRBJ2-5,few,14,.,TGTGCCAGTAGTATCGATCACGCTCAAGAGACCCAGTACTTC,CASSIDHAQETQYF
TRBV2,TRBJ2-3,once,15,TRBD2,TGTGCCAGCAGTGCCGGGGGGGCCGGGCTTGGTACGCAGTATTTT,CASSAGGAGLGTQYF
TRBV19,TRBJ2-3,.,14,TRBD2,TGTGCCAGTAGCGAGCGGGGGTCCACAGATACGCAGTATTTT,CASSERGSTDTQYF
TRBV5-5,TRBJ2-5,.,14,TRBD2,TGTGCCAGCAGCTTGTCCGGACTAGTGGAGACCCAGTACTTC,CASSLSGLVETQYF
TRBV7-2,TRBJ1-2,.,13,.,TGTGCCAGCACCCTAGCGGGGGCGGGTGGCTACACCTTC,CASTLAGAGGYTF
TRBV6-1,TRBJ2-1,.,15,.,TGTGCCAGCAGATTGGCGGACATAGCCTACAATGAGCAGTTCTTC,CASRLADIAYNEQFF
TRBV14,TRBJ2-7,.,12,.,TGTGCCAGCAGCCAAGGGTTCCACGAGCAGTACTTC,CASSQGFHEQYF
TRBV5-4,TRBJ2-2,.,15,.,TGTGCCAGCAGCTTGCTGGGGTTGAACACCGGGGAGCTGTTTTTT,CASSLLGLNTGELFF
TRBV28,TRBJ2-7,.,14,.,TGTGCCAGCAGTTACGAAGGGGGAACCTACGAGCAGTACTTC,CASSYEGGTYEQYF
TRBV25-1,TRBJ1-2,.,15,.,TGTGCCAGCAGTTCTGAACCCCAGGGTCTCTATGGCTACACCTTC,CASSSEPQGLYGYTF
TRBV7-3,TRBJ2-1,.,15,.,TGTGCCAGCAGCCCCCAAGGAGGCAGCTACAATGAGCAGTTCTTC,CASSPQGGSYNEQFF
TRBV5-1,TRBJ2-7,.,14,.,TGCGCCAGCAGCACAGACGGGGTTTCCTACGAGCAGTACTTC,CASSTDGVSYEQYF
TRBV6-5,TRBJ1-2,once,14,.,TGTGCCAGCAAGGTGGCCAGCGGGGACTATGGCTACACCTTC,CASKVASGDYGYTF
TRBV6-5,TRBJ2-7,.,14,.,TGTGCCAGCAGTTACTCCAACCTTCCCTACGAGCAGTACTTC,CASSYSNLPYEQYF
TRBV4-2,TRBJ2-5,.,15,.,TGTGCCAGCAGCCAAGCTTCTACTGGTCAAGAGACCCAGTACTTC,CASSQASTGQETQYF
TRBV6-1,TRBJ2-1,.,11,.,TGTGCCAGCAGTTCTGTACGGGAGCAGTTCTTC,CASSSVREQFF
TRBV6-5,TRBJ1-3,.,14,.,TGTGCCAGCAGTTACTCGAAGGACGGAAACACCATATATTTT,CASSYSKDGNTIYF
TRBV18,TRBJ1-5,.,15,.,TGTGCCAGCTCACCCCAGGGGACGGGCAATCAGCCCCAGCATTTT,CASSPQGTGNQPQHF
TRBV15,TRBJ2-5,.,12,.,TGTGCCACCCGGGGGACCGAAGAGACCCAGTACTTC,CATRGTEETQYF
TRBV5-8,TRBJ2-7,.,16,TRBD2,TGTGCCAGCAGCGCACCGGGACTAGCGGACTCCTACGAGCAGTACTTC,CASSAPGLADSYEQYF
TRBV2,TRBJ1-5,.,16,TRBD1,TGTGCCAGCAGTGAAGTGAACAGGGGTGGCAATCAGCCCCAGCATTTT,CASSEVNRGGNQPQHF
TRBV27,TRBJ1-1,few,15,.,TGTGCCAGCAGTTTATCGGTGGCGAGGAACACTGAAGCTTTCTTT,CASSLSVARNTEAFF
TRBV11-3,TRBJ2-6,.,17,TRBD2,TGTGCCAGCAGCTTAGTAGCGGGCACCTCTGGGGCCAACGTCCTGACTTTC,CASSLVAGTSGANVLTF
TRBV7-3,TRBJ2-3,.,19,TRBD2,TGTGCCAGCAGCTTCCTCCCCCCTAGCGGGCTCCCTAGCACAGATACGCAGTATTTT,CASSFLPPSGLPSTDTQYF
TRBV28,TRBJ2-2,.,18,.,TGTGCCAGCAGTTTATGGACAGGCTCCGCCACGAACACCGGGGAGCTGTTTTTT,CASSLWTGSATNTGELFF
TRBV2,TRBJ2-2,.,16,TRBD1,TGTGCCAGCAGTGATCAGGGGGCGTCGAACACCGGGGAGCTGTTTTTT,CASSDQGASNTGELFF
TRBV4-2,TRBJ1-5,.,18,.,TGTGCCAGCAGCCAGGAAATACCGGGGTCCTTTAGCAATCAGCCCCAGCATTTT,CASSQEIPGSFSNQPQHF
TRBV9,TRBJ2-1,.,17,TRBD2,TGTGCCAGCAGCGTAGGACTGCGCGGGGGAGATTACAATGAGCAGTTCTTC,CASSVGLRGGDYNEQFF
TRBV27,TRBJ2-7,.,18,TRBD2,TGTGCCAGCAGTTCCCAGAAATTACTAGCGAGAGGGTCCTACGAGCAGTACTTC,CASSSQKLLARGSYEQYF
TRBV5-1,TRBJ1-1,.,14,.,TGCGCCAGCAGCCTGCTGGGACAGAACACTGAAGCTTTCTTT,CASSLLGQNTEAFF
TRBV28,TRBJ2-7,.,20,TRBD2,TGTGCCAGCAGCTCTCCAAGGGTCTGGCTAGCGGGTGGAACTCCCTACGAGCAGTACTTC,CASSSPRVWLAGGTPYEQYF
TRBV18,TRBJ2-7,once,15,TRBD1,TGTGCCAGCTCACCGTACCCGGACAGGGAAACCGGGCAGTACTTC,CASSPYPDRETGQYF
TRBV6-5,TRBJ2-2,.,14,TRBD1,TGTGCCAGCAGTTCGGGACAGATACCGGGGGAGCTGTTTTTT,CASSSGQIPGELFF
TRBV5-8,TRBJ2-6,.,17,TRBD1,TGTGCCAGCAGCTTTGGCAGGGGGACGCAAGGGGCCAACGTCCTGACTTTC,CASSFGRGTQGANVLTF
TRBV4-2,TRBJ2-3,.,16,.,TGTGCCAGCAGCCCTAGGGGGCGGGGGAGCACAGATACGCAGTATTTT,CASSPRGRGSTDTQYF
TRBV19,TRBJ2-5,.,14,TRBD2,TGTGCCAGTAGTCAGGGACTAGTAGGGGAGACCCAGTACTTC,CASSQGLVGETQYF
TRBV5-1,TRBJ2-3,.,15,.,TGCGCCAGCAGCTCTGGGGGGATTAACACAGATACGCAGTATTTT,CASSSGGINTDTQYF
TRBV27,TRBJ2-2,.,14,.,TGTGCCAGCAGTTTTGAAGTGAACACCGGGGAGCTGTTTTTT,CASSFEVNTGELFF
TRBV6-5,TRBJ1-2,.,13,.,TGTGCCAGCAGTGAGGGTCAGAACTATGGCTACACCTTC,CASSEGQNYGYTF
TRBV10-3,TRBJ1-1,.,13,TRBD1,TGTGCCATCAGCGGACAGGGGCATGCTGAAGCTTTCTTT,CAISGQGHAEAFF